This T cell receptor (beta chain) was found in a study of blood T cells in healthy people across ages. This clonotype was seen a few times. Total RNA extraction produced at least 6 micrograms (per sample) for the study. In germline, CDR1 is LGHNA, CDR2 YSLEER. Between the trimmed V and J ends, which lost 1 base and 2 bases, there was a span of 12 bases. This CDR3 is 15 amino acids long. The use of a sample-barcoded 5' primer and a J-beta primer mix characterized a second PCR of roughly 7 to 12 cycles. From the 5' RACE reads, TCRdb called clonotypes with MiXCR, one entry per CDR3 protein. The table has about 1.4 million distinct CDR3 sequences, roughly 64% seen once; the top ten hold roughly 6.3%.

The chain recombines TRBV4-3 with TRBJ2-7; D gene ambiguous. This receptor was identified in a man aged 18 to 35 in good health. Sequencing was carried out using blood. Written as DNA, the CDR3 is TGCGCCAGCAGCCAAGTCGATGGCGCCACCTACGAGCAGTACTTC. This sequence encodes CASSQVDGATYEQYF.